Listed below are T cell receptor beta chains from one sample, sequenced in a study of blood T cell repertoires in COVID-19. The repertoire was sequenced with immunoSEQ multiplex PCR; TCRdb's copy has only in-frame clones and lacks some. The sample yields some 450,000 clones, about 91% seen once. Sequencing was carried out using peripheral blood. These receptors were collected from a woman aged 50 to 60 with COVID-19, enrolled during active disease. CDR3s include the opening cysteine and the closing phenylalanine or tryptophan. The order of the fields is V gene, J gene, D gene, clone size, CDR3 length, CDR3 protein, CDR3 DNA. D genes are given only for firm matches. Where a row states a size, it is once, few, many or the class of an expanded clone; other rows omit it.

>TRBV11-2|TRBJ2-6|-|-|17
CASSFQGLGSGANVLTF
TGTGCCAGCAGCTTTCAGGGCTTGGGCTCTGGGGCCAACGTCCTGACTTTC
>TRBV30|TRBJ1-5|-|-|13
CAWSVPGEVTQHF
TGTGCCTGGAGTGTACCGGGGGAGGTTACCCAGCATTTT
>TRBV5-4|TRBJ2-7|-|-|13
CASKPFGGHEQYF
TGTGCCAGCAAGCCCTTTGGGGGCCACGAGCAGTACTTC
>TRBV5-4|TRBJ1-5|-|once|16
CASSLGEFHSNQPQHF
TGTGCCAGCAGCTTGGGGGAGTTTCATAGCAATCAGCCCCAGCATTTT
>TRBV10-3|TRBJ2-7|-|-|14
CAISEKRDTYEQYF
TGTGCCATCAGTGAGAAGAGGGATACCTACGAGCAGTACTTC
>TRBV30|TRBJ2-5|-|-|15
CAWSSGASPRETQYF
TGTGCCTGGAGTTCAGGGGCGAGCCCTAGGGAGACCCAGTACTTC
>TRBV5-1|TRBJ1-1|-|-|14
CATSVGSGNGEAFF
TGCGCCACATCCGTAGGGAGCGGGAACGGTGAAGCTTTCTTT
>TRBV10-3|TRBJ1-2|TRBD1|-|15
CAISGNRDSVNGYTF
TGTGCCATCAGTGGGAACCGGGACAGCGTTAATGGCTACACCTTC
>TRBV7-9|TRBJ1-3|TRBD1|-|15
CASSPGGGSGNTIYF
TGTGCCAGCAGTCCAGGGGGCGGCTCTGGAAACACCATATATTTT
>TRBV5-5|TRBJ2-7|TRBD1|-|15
CASSLVPGGSYEQYF
TGTGCCAGCAGCTTGGTTCCAGGGGGATCCTACGAGCAGTACTTC